This T cell receptor (beta chain) was profiled in a study of T cell repertoires in cytomegalovirus infection. Study-level information: Both CMV infection and a matching HLA type were indicated by public TCR beta signatures. General study findings and limits: Dominating the ex vivo response were HLA-C-restricted CMV-specific TCR beta clonotypes. Accumulated public TCR beta family frequency recognized individuals carrying CMV together with the relevant HLA.

Note on this clonotype: Its specificity is unknown.

TCRdb redid the calling of the reads with MiXCR, one entry per CDR3 protein. There are 450,000 to 600,000 distinct CDR3 sequences in the sample; 40% to 50% occur only once, and about two fifths lies in the top ten. V was pared by 7 bases and J by 10 bases, with 17 bases between. Germline-derived CDR1 and CDR2 are SGHTA and FQGNSA. The CDR3 extends over 13 amino acids. This specimen consisted of cultured PBMCs, obtained from culture after CMV antigen stimulation. The TCR originated in a human donor in good health (CMV status not recorded). Some clones in this sample may be carry-over from other donors' samples. The chain couples TRBV7-2 to TRBJ2-4; D not resolved. This CDR3 reads CASTPPDRIIQYF. Here the CDR3 DNA reads TGTGCCAGCACCCCTCCCGATCGGATAATTCAGTACTTC.